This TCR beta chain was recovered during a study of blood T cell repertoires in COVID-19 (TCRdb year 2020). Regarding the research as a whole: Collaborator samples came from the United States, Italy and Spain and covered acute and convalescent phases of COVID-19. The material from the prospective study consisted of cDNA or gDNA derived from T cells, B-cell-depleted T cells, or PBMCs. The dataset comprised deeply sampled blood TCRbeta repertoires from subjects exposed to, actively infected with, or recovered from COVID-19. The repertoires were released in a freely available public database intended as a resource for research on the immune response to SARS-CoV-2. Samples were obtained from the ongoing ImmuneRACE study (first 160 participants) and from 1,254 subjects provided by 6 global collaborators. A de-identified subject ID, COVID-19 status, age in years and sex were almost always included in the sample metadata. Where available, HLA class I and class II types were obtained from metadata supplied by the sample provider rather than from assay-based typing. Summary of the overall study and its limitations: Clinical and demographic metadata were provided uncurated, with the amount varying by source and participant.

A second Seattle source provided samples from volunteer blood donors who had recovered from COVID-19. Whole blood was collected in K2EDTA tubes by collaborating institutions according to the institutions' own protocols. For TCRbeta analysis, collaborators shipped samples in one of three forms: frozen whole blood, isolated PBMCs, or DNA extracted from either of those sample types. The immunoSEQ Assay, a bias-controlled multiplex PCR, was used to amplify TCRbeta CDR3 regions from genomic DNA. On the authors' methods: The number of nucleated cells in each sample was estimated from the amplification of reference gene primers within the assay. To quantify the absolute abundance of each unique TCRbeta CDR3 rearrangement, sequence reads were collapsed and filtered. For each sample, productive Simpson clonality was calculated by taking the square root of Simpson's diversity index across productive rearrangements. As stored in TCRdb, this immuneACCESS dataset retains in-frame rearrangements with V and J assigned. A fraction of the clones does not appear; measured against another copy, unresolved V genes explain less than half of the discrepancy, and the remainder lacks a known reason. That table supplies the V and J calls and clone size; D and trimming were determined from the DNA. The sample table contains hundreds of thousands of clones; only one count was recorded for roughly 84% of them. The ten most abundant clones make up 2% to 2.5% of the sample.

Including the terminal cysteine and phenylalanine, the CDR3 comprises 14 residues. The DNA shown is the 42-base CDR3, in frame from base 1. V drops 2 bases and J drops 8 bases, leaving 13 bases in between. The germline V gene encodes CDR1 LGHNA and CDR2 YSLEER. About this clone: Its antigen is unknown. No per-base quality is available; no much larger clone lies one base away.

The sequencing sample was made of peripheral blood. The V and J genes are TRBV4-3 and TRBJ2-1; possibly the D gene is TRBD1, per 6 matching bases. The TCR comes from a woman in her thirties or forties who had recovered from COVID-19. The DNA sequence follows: TGCGCCAGCAGCCAATTTGCTTGGGGGCATGAGCAGTTCTTC. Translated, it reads CASSQFAWGHEQFF.